This T cell receptor beta chain came from a study of T cell responses to AZD1222 COVID-19 vaccine. Only one count was recorded for this clone. What it binds is not known. The table came from immunoSEQ multiplex PCR; TCRdb's copy has only in-frame clones and leaves some out. The repertoire holds 100,000 to 150,000 clones, with approximately 92% as singletons. Germline values: CDR1 MNHEY, CDR2 SVGAGI. Trimming removed 1 base from V and 5 bases from J, with 5 bases in between. This CDR3 comprises 12 residues. Study-level points and caveats: Compared with day 0, the breadth and depth of the Spike-specific TCR repertoire rose significantly after two doses of AZD1222. Across the whole spike, CD4 TCRs peaked at regions 160-218 and 743-854.

The chain couples TRBV6-5 to TRBJ2-5; D gene ambiguous. The material sequenced was peripheral blood, taken on day 0 of AZD1222 vaccination. The sequence came from an adult in good health. The CDR3 spells CASSYWGETQYF. Written as DNA, the CDR3 is TGTGCCAGCAGTTACTGGGGTGAGACCCAGTACTTC.